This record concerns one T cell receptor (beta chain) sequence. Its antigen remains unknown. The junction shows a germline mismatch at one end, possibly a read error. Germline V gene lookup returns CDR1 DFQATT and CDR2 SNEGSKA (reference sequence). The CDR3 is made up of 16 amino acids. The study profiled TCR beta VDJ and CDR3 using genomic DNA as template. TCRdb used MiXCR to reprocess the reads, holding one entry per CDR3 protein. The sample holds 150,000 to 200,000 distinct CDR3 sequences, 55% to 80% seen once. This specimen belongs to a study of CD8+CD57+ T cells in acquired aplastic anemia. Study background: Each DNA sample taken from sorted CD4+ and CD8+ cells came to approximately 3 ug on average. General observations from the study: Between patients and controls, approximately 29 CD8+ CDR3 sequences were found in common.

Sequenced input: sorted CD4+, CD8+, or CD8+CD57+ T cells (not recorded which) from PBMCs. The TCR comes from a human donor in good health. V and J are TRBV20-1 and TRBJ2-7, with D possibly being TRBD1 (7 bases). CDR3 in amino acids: CSARGRGEGLIYEQCF. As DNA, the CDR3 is TGTAGTGCTAGGGGGCGGGGCGAGGGTCTAATATACGAGCAGTGCTTC.